Detailed here is one TCR beta chain. This specimen comes from a study of blood T cells in healthy people across ages. With a J-beta primer mix and a sample-barcoded 5' primer, a second PCR ran 7 to 11 cycles. TCRdb called the 5' RACE reads again in MiXCR, with one record for every CDR3 protein. This sample carries some 1 million distinct CDR3 sequences, under 45% of them seen once, and the ten largest clones take 18%. V gave up 4 bases and J gave up 2 bases; unmatched junction bases: 9. Germline CDR1 SGDLS, CDR2 YYNGEE. The CDR3 totals 16 residues. This clonotype originated in a woman aged 55-70 years in good health. The chain is built from TRBV9 and TRBJ2-1, with 7 bases lining up with TRBD1. The sequenced sample consisted of blood. As DNA, the CDR3 is TGTGCCAGCAGCCCGAGTAGGCAGGGGGCCTACAATGAGCAGTTCTTC. It is translated as CASSPSRQGAYNEQFF.